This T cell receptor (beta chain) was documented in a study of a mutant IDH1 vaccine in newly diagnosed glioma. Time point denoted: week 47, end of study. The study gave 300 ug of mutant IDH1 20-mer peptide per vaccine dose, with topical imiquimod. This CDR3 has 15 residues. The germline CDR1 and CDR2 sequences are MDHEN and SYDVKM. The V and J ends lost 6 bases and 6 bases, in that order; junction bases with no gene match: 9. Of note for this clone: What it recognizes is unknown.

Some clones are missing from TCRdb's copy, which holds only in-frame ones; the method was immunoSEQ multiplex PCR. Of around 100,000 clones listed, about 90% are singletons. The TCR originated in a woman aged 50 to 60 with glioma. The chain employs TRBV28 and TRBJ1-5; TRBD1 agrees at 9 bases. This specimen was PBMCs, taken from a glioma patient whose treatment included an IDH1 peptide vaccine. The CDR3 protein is CASRFLRDRAQPQHF. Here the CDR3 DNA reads TGTGCCAGCAGATTTCTCCGGGACAGGGCTCAGCCCCAGCATTTT.